This T cell receptor (beta chain) was retrieved from a study of beta chain features in type 1 diabetes. Whole-study context: Taken together, all samples contributed around 100 million examined sorted cells. Study-level points and caveats: There was a possibility that cDNA sequencing over-represented cells with high TCR expression. Compared to healthy donors, patients appeared to have naive, central memory and Treg TCRB repertoires that were more alike. All four CD4+ subsets of Type 1 diabetes patients contained TCRB CDR3s that were moderately but significantly shorter.

A single heparinised draw of approximately 0.12 L on average was taken per donor. CDR1 SQVTM and CDR2 ANQGSEA come from the germline V gene. V lost 7 bases, J lost 3 bases, and 7 bases stayed unmatched. This CDR3 has 13 amino acids. This clone was recorded a few times. Antigen specificity is unknown. The whole isolated RNA underwent reverse transcription, so sequencing captured expressed TCRB transcripts. Clones were read by immunoSEQ multiplex PCR, and TCRdb kept only the in-frame ones, dropping some. The repertoire holds hundreds of thousands of clones, with about an eighth as singletons. J is TRBJ1-1 and V is TRBV29-1; 8 positions agree with TRBD1. Sequencing was done on a sample of naive CD4+ T cells from blood. The TCR sequence derives from a man between 18 and 29 years old with type 1 diabetes. The CDR3 region is CSARPQGDTEAFF. In DNA form, the CDR3 reads TGCAGCGCCAGACCACAGGGGGACACTGAAGCTTTCTTT.